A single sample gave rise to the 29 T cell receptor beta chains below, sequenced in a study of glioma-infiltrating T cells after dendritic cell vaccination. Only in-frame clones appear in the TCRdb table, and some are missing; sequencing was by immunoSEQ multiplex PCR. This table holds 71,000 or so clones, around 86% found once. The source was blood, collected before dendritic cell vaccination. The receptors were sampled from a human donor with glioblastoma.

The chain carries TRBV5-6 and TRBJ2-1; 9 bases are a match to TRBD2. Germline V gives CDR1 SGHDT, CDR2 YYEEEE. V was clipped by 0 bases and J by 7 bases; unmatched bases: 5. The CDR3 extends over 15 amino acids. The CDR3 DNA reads TGTGCCAGCAGCTTGGCGGCGGGGGGGGGAAATGAGCAGTTCTTC. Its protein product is CASSLAAGGGNEQFF. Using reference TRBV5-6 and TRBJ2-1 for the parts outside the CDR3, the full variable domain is DAGVTQSPTHLIKTRGQQVTLRCSPKSGHDTVSWYQQALGQGPQFIFQYYEEEERQRGNFPDRFSGHQFPNYSSELNVNALLLGDSALYLCASSLAAGGGNEQFFGPGTRLTVL.

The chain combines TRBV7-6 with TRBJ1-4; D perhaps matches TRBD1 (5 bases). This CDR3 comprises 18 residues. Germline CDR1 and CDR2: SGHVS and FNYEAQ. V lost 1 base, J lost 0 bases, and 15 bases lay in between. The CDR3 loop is CASSLGVGGGATNEKLFF. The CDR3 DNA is TGTGCCAGCAGCTTAGGGGTTGGGGGGGGAGCAACTAATGAAAAACTGTTTTTT.

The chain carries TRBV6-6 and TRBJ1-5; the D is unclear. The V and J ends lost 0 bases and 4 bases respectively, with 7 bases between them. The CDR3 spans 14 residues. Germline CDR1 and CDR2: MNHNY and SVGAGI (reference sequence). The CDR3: CASSYSTRNQPQHF. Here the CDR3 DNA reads TGTGCCAGCAGTTACTCCACGAGGAATCAGCCCCAGCATTTT.

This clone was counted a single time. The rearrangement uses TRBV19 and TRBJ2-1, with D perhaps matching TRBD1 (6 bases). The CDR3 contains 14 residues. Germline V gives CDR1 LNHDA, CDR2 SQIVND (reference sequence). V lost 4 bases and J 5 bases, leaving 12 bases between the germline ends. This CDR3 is CASSTPDRNNEQFF. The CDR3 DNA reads TGTGCCAGTAGTACTCCGGACAGAAACAATGAGCAGTTCTTC.

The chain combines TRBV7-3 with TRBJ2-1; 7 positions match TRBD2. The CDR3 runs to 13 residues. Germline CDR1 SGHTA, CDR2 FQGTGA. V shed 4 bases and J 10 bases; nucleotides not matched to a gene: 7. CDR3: CASSSRAGTEQFF. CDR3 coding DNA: TGTGCCAGCAGCTCACGAGCGGGGACGGAGCAGTTCTTC. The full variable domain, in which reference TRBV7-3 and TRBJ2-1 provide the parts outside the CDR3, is GAGVSQTPSNKVTEKGKYVELRCDPISGHTALYWYRQSLGQGPEFLIYFQGTGAADDSGLPNDRFFAVRPEGSVSTLKIQRTERGDSAVYLCASSSRAGTEQFFGPGTRLTVL.

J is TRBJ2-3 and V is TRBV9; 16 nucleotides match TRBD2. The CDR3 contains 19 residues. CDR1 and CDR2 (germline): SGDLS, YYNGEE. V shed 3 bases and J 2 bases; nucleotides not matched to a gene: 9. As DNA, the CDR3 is TGTGCCAGCAGCGAATCCGGGACTAGCGGGGGGGCCGTCACAGATACGCAGTATTTT. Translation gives CASSESGTSGGAVTDTQYF.

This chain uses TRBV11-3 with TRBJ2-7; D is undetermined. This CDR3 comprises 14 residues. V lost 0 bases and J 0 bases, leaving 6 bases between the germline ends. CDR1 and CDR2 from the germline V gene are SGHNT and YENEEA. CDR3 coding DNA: TGTGCCAGCAGCTTAGACAGTACCTCCTACGAGCAGTACTTC. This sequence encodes CASSLDSTSYEQYF.

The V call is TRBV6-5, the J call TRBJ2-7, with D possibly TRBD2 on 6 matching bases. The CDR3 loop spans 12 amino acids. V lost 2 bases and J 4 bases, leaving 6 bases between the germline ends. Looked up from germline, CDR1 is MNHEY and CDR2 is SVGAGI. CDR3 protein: CASSYAGYEQYF. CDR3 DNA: TGTGCCAGCAGTTACGCGGGGTACGAGCAGTACTTC.

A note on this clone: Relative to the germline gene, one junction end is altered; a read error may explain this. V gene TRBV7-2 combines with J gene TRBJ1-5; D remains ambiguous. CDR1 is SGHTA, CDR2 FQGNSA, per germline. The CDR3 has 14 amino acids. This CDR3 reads CVSTENFGVQPQHF. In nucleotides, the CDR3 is TGTGTCAGCACCGAAAATTTCGGGGTTCAGCCCCAGCATTTT.

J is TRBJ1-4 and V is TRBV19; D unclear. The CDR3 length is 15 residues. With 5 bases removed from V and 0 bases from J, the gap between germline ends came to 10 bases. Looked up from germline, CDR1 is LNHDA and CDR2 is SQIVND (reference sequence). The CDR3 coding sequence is TGTGCCAGTAGTCCGGGTGTTTCAACTAATGAAAAACTGTTTTTT. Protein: CASSPGVSTNEKLFF. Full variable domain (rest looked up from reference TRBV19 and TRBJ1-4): DGGITQSPKYLFRKEGQNVTLSCEQNLNHDAMYWYRQDPGQGLRLIYYSQIVNDFQKGDIAEGYSVSREKKESFPLTVTSAQKNPTAFYLCASSPGVSTNEKLFFGSGTQLSVL.

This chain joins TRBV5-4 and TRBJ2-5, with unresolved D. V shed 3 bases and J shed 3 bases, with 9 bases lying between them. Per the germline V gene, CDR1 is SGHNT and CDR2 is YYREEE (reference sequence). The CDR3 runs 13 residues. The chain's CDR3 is CASSSSSKETQYF. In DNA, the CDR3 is TGTGCCAGCAGCTCTTCTAGTAAAGAGACCCAGTACTTC.

The CDR3 here is CASSLGAGAEHHEQYF. The CDR3 DNA follows: TGTGCCAGCAGCTTAGGGGCGGGGGCTGAACACCACGAGCAGTACTTC. The V call is TRBV7-9, the J call TRBJ2-7, with a possible D match to TRBD2 (7 bases). Looked up from germline, CDR1 is SEHNR and CDR2 is FQNEAQ (reference sequence). The CDR3 consists of 16 residues. The V end lost 1 base, the J end lost 5 bases, and 18 bases lay between the germline ends.

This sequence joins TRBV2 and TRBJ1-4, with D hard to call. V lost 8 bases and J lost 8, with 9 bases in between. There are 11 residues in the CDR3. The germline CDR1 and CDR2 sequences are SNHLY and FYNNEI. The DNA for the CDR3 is TGTGCCAGCGTAAGCTGGGAAAAACTGTTTTTT. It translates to CASVSWEKLFF.

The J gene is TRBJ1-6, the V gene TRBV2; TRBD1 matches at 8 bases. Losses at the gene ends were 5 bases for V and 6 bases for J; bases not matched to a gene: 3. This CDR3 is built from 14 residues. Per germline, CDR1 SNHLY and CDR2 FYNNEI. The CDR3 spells CASSQDRVNSPLHF. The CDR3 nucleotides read TGTGCCAGCAGTCAGGACAGGGTTAATTCACCCCTCCACTTT.

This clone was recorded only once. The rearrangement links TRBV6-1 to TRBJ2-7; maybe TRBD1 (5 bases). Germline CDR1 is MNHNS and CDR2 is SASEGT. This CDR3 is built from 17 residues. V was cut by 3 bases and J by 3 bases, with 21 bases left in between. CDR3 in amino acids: CASSELPTQSTDYEQYF. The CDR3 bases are TGTGCCAGCAGTGAGCTGCCCACTCAATCGACAGACTACGAGCAGTACTTC.

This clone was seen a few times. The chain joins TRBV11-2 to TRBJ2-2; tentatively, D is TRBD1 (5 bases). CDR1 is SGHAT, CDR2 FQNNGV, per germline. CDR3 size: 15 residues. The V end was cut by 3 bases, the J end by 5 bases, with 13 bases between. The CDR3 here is CASSFRRVETGELFF. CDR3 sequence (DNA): TGTGCCAGCAGCTTTCGCAGGGTAGAAACCGGGGAGCTGTTTTTT.

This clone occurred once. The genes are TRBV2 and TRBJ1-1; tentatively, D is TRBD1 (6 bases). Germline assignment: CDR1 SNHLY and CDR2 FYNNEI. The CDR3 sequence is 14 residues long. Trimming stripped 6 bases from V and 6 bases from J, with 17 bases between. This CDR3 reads CASRPGQPGPEAFF. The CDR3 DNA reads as TGTGCCAGCAGACCCGGACAGCCCGGCCCTGAAGCTTTCTTT.

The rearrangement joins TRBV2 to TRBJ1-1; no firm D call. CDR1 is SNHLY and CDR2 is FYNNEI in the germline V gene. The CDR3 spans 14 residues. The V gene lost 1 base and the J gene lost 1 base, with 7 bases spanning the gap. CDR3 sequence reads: CASSEGHTNTEAFF. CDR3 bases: TGTGCCAGCAGTGAAGGGCATACGAACACTGAAGCTTTCTTT.

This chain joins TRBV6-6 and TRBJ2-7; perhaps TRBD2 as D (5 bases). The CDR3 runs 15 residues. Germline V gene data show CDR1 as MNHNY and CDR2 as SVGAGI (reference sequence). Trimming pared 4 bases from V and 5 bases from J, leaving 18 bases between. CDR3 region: CASSSGSRNSDEQYF. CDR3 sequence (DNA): TGTGCCAGCAGTTCCGGGTCTAGAAATAGCGACGAGCAGTACTTC.

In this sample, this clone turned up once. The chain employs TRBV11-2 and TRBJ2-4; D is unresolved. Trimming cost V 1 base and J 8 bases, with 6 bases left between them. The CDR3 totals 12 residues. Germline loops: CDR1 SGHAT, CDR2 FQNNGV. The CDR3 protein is CASSLGGDIQYF. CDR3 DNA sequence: TGTGCCAGCAGCTTAGGAGGAGACATTCAGTACTTC.

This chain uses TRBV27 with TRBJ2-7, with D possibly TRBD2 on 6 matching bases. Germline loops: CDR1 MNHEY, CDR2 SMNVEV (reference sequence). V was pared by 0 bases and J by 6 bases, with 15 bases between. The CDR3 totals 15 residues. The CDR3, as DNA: TGTGCCAGCAGTTTATCGAGGGAGCTAGCGCCCGAGCAGTACTTC. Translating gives CASSLSRELAPEQYF.

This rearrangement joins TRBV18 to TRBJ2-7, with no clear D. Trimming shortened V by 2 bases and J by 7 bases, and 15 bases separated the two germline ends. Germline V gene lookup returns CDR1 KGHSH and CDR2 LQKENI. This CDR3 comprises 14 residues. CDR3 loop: CASSPSRWAGEQYF. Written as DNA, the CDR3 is TGTGCCAGCTCACCATCGAGATGGGCTGGGGAGCAGTACTTC.

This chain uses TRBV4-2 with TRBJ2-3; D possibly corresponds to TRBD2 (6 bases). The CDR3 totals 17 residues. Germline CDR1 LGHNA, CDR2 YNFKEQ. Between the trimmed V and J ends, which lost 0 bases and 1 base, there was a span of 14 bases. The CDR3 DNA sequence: TGTGCCAGCAGCCAAGAGAGAGGGCGGGGAGGCACAGATACGCAGTATTTT. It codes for CASSQERGRGGTDTQYF.

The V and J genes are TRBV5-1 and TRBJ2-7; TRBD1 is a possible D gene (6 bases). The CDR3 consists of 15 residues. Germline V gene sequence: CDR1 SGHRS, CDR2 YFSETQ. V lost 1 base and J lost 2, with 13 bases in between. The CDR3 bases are TGCGCCAGCAGCTTGTCGACAGGCCCAACCTACGAGCAGTACTTC. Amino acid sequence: CASSLSTGPTYEQYF. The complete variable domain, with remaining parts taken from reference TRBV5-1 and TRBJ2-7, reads KAGVTQTPRYLIKTRGQQVTLSCSPISGHRSVSWYQQTPGQGLQFLFEYFSETQRNKGNFPGRFSGRQFSNSRSEMNVSTLELGDSALYLCASSLSTGPTYEQYFGPGTRLTVT.

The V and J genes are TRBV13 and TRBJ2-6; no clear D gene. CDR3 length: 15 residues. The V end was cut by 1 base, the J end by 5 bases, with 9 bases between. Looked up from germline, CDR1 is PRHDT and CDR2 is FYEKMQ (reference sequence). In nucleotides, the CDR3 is TGTGCCAGCAGCTTAGCGCGGAAGTGGGCCAACGTCCTGACTTTC. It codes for CASSLARKWANVLTF.

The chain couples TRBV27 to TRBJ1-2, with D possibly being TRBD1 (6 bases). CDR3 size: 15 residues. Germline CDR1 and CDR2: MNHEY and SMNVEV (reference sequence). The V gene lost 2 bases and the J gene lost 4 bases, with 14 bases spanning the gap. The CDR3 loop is CASSLTVQGGYGYTF. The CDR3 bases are TGTGCCAGCAGTTTAACCGTCCAAGGGGGCTATGGCTACACCTTC.

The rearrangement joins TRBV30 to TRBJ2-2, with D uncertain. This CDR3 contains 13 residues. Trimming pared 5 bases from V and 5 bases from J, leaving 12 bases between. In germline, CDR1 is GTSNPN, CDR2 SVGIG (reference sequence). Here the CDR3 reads CAWAGHSTGELFF. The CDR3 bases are TGTGCCTGGGCCGGCCACAGTACCGGGGAGCTGTTTTTT.

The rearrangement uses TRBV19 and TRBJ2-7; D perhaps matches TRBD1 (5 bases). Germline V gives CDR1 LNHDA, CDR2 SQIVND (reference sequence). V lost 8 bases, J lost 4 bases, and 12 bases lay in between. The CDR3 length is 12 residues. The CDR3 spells CASGPGIYEQYF. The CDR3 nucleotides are TGTGCCAGTGGCCCAGGGATATACGAGCAGTACTTC.

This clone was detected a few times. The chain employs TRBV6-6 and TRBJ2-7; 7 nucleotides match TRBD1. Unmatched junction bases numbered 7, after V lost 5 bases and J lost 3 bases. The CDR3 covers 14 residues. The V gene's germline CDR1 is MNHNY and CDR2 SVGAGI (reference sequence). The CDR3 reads CASSTGTARYEQYF. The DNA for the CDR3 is TGTGCCAGCAGTACTGGGACAGCCCGCTACGAGCAGTACTTC.